A single sample gave rise to the 6 T cell receptor beta chains below, sequenced in a study of T cells in Graves' hyperthyroidism and ophthalmopathy. Using RNA transcripts as the source, TCR beta CDR3 regions were amplified. The HTBI primer set served for first-round RT-PCR of the TCR CDR3. Using its own MiXCR run on the multiplex PCR reads, TCRdb lists one record per CDR3 protein. The table has 500,000 to 650,000 distinct CDR3 sequences, 15% to 20% seen once. The sequencing input was blood. All receptors come from a woman aged 18 to 35 with Graves' ophthalmopathy.

This clonotype occurred a few times. The chain has TRBV10-3 and TRBJ2-1, with 7 bases that match TRBD1. The CDR3 length is 15 residues. V gave up 2 bases and J gave up 7 bases; unmatched junction bases: 8. Germline V gives CDR1 ENHRY, CDR2 SYGVKD. This chain's CDR3 is CAISEVGAGGNEQFF. The CDR3 region has the DNA TGTGCCATCAGTGAGGTGGGGGCAGGGGGTAATGAGCAGTTCTTC.

This clonotype was seen a handful of times. This chain uses TRBV12-3 or TRBV12-4 with TRBJ2-5; D not certain. The CDR3 spans 13 residues. Between the trimmed V and J ends, which lost 7 bases and 3 bases, there was a span of 12 bases. CDR3 bases: TGTGCCAGCACCCCCCCCGCGGAAGAGACCCAGTACTTC. Translated: CASTPPAEETQYF.

This chain connects TRBV28 to TRBJ1-4; perhaps TRBD1 as D (5 bases). V gave up 5 bases and J gave up 0 bases, with 13 bases separating them. Germline CDR1 is MDHEN and CDR2 is SYDVKM. There are 16 residues in the CDR3. CDR3 nucleotides: TGTGCCAGCAGTGCTGGTGGGGGGTCAACTAATGAAAAACTGTTTTTT. It yields the protein CASSAGGGSTNEKLFF. Using reference TRBV28 and TRBJ1-4 for the parts outside the CDR3, the full variable domain is DVKVTQSSRYLVKRTGEKVFLECVQDMDHENMFWYRQDPGLGLRLIYFSYDVKMKEKGDIPEGYSVSREKKERFSLILESASTNQTSMYLCASSAGGGSTNEKLFFGSGTQLSVL.

At least ten counts were recorded for this clonotype. V and J are TRBV20-1 and TRBJ2-7, with D uncertain. Per the germline V gene, CDR1 is DFQATT and CDR2 is SNEGSKA (reference sequence). This CDR3 spans 13 amino acids. V lost 7 bases and J 6 bases, leaving 19 bases between the germline ends. CDR3 amino acids: CSVAPSLRSEQYF. CDR3 bases: TGCAGTGTCGCGCCATCGTTAAGATCCGAGCAGTACTTC.

The chain uses TRBV9 and TRBJ2-3, with 8 bases matching TRBD2. The CDR3 loop spans 15 amino acids. The ends lost 4 bases at V and 4 bases at J; junction bases unmatched: 8. Germline V gene sequence: CDR1 SGDLS, CDR2 YYNGEE. CDR3 in DNA: TGTGCCAGCAGCCTCTCGGCGGGGGGCGCAGATACGCAGTATTTT. Protein product: CASSLSAGGADTQYF.

V is TRBV29-1 and J is TRBJ2-7, with D possibly TRBD2 on 6 matching bases. Germline V gene sequence: CDR1 SQVTM, CDR2 ANQGSEA. The CDR3 is 14 amino acids. Trimming took 3 bases from V and 3 from J, leaving 15 bases between them. The CDR3 spells CSVEEGQGDYEQYF. CDR3 nucleotides: TGCAGCGTTGAGGAGGGGCAAGGGGACTACGAGCAGTACTTC.